The 4 T cell receptor beta chains presented below share a single source sample, sequenced in a study of CD8+ T cells in alopecia areata. Indicated treatment: oral pan-JAK inhibitor, 5-10 mg twice daily. Sequencing relied on a cDNA template that was reverse transcribed from extracted RNA. Sequenced by immunoSEQ multiplex PCR; TCRdb stores in-frame clones only, minus some. The sample lists over 150,000 clones, 55% to 70% occurring once. Sequenced material: CD4+ T cells sorted from blood, taken at week 4, from a patient treated with tofacitinib. The receptors here all came from a human donor with alopecia areata.

The J gene is TRBJ2-5, the V gene TRBV29-1, with a tentative D call TRBD1 (6 bases). The germline V and J ends were trimmed by 1 base and 4 bases, with 10 bases remaining between them. This CDR3 is 13 amino acids long. Germline CDR1 is SQVTM and CDR2 is ANQGSEA. CDR3 in DNA: TGCAGCGTTGAAGGCCGGGACATAGAGACCCAGTACTTC. It encodes CSVEGRDIETQYF.

This clone was found a few times. The J gene is TRBJ1-2, the V gene TRBV27; 9 positions match TRBD1. The V segment lost 5 bases and the J segment 6 bases; nucleotides outside the gene matches: 4. This CDR3 has 13 residues. CDR1 is MNHEY, CDR2 SMNVEV, per germline (reference sequence). The DNA of the CDR3 is TGTGCCAGCAGTCTAGGGACAGGGCATGGCTACACCTTC. Amino acid sequence: CASSLGTGHGYTF.

This clone has a handful of counts. The V and J genes are TRBV19 and TRBJ1-5; 8 bases agree with TRBD1. The CDR3 contains 13 residues. Germline CDR1 and CDR2: LNHDA and SQIVND (reference sequence). The ends lost 6 bases at V and 6 bases at J; junction bases unmatched: 4. As DNA, the CDR3 is TGTGCCAGTAGGGACAGGGAGATTCAGCCCCAGCATTTT. Residues: CASRDREIQPQHF.

This clone turned up a few times. V and J are TRBV7-9 and TRBJ2-1; D call uncertain. Deletions cut 0 bases from V and 7 bases from J, with 4 bases between. Germline loops: CDR1 SEHNR, CDR2 FQNEAQ (reference sequence). The CDR3 is 12 amino acids. This CDR3 reads CASSLALNEQFF. CDR3 bases: TGTGCCAGCAGCTTAGCGCTTAATGAGCAGTTCTTC. The full variable domain, completed using reference TRBV7-9 and TRBJ2-1, is DTGVSQNPRHKITKRGQNVTFRCDPISEHNRLYWYRQTLGQGPEFLTYFQNEAQLEKSRLLSDRFSAERPKGSFSTLEIQRTEQGDSAMYLCASSLALNEQFFGPGTRLTVL.